The next 26 T cell receptor beta chains were all read from a single sample in a study of long-term antiretroviral therapy in people with HIV. Sequencing relied on immunoSEQ assay v3.0, run at survey level. Clones were sequenced by immunoSEQ multiplex PCR, and TCRdb holds only the in-frame ones, with some missing. The table has fewer than 15,000 clones, around 77% seen once. The starting material was unsorted PBMCs, obtained 1.3 years after starting antiretroviral therapy. The receptors derive from a woman aged 18-29 years with HIV.

The chain recombines TRBV18 with TRBJ2-5; the match to TRBD1 covers 8 bases. The V gene's germline CDR1 is KGHSH and CDR2 LQKENI. V lost 8 bases, J lost 10 bases, and 15 bases stayed unmatched. This CDR3 spans 14 amino acids. CDR3 sequence (DNA): TGTGCCAGCCTGGACAGGGACGGCAAGGGGGACCAGTACTTC. Amino acid sequence: CASLDRDGKGDQYF.

The chain recombines TRBV18 with TRBJ2-1; 7 bases align to TRBD1. The J segment lost 8 bases and the V segment lost 1 base, leaving 11 bases of the junction unmatched. The germline V gene encodes CDR1 KGHSH and CDR2 LQKENI. The CDR3 is 16 residues long. CDR3: CASSPLTGSKDDEQFF. CDR3 nucleotides: TGTGCCAGCTCACCACTGACAGGGTCTAAAGACGATGAGCAGTTCTTC.

The V call is TRBV4-1, the J call TRBJ2-3, with D possibly TRBD2 on 6 matching bases. CDR3 length: 17 residues. CDR1 and CDR2 (germline): MGHRA, YSYEKL. Trimming took 2 bases from V and 5 from J, leaving 20 bases between them. CDR3 in DNA: TGCGCCAGCAGCCAATCCTCAAATAACGCGGGGCAAGATACGCAGTATTTT. Its translation: CASSQSSNNAGQDTQYF.

The J gene is TRBJ2-3, the V gene TRBV9; D call uncertain. This CDR3 spans 16 amino acids. Trimming shortened V by 0 bases and J by 2 bases, and 13 bases separated the two germline ends. Germline V CDR1 and CDR2: SGDLS, YYNGEE. The chain's CDR3 is CASSVGSSVFTDTQYF. CDR3 nucleotide sequence: TGTGCCAGCAGCGTAGGGTCGTCAGTGTTCACAGATACGCAGTATTTT.

The CDR3 region has the DNA TGTGCCAGCAGTGACCCGGGACTCACCCCTAACTATGGCTACACCTTC. Protein: CASSDPGLTPNYGYTF. This chain joins TRBV6-4 and TRBJ1-2, with a tentative D call TRBD1 (5 bases). The CDR3 totals 16 residues. V lost 2 bases, J lost 0 bases, and 13 bases lay in between. The germline gives CDR1 MRHNA, CDR2 SNTAGT.

The chain has TRBV11-2 and TRBJ2-5; possible D gene TRBD2, 6 bases. Germline lookup yields CDR1 SGHAT and CDR2 FQNNGV. The V and J ends lost 0 bases and 2 bases respectively, with 10 bases between them. This CDR3 has 15 amino acids. In DNA form, the CDR3 reads TGTGCCAGCAGCTTAGAGGCGGGGTCACAAGAGACCCAGTACTTC. Amino acids: CASSLEAGSQETQYF.

V gene TRBV27 combines with J gene TRBJ2-3; tentative D call: TRBD1 (5 bases). With 7 bases removed from V and 3 bases from J, the gap between germline ends came to 11 bases. CDR1 and CDR2 from the germline V gene are MNHEY and SMNVEV (reference sequence). The CDR3 covers 13 residues. CDR3 nucleotide sequence: TGTGCCAGCACCGACAGTGAAACAGATACGCAGTATTTT. Its translation is CASTDSETDTQYF.

The chain links TRBV5-1 to TRBJ2-3, with D maybe TRBD2 (7 bases). This CDR3 contains 18 residues. The germline V and J ends were trimmed by 3 bases and 6 bases, with 26 bases remaining between them. Germline lookup yields CDR1 SGHRS and CDR2 YFSETQ. The CDR3 sequence is CASSSDAVTRGGGDTQYF. The CDR3 DNA is TGCGCCAGCAGCTCCGATGCTGTGACTAGAGGGGGAGGGGATACGCAGTATTTT.

This clone showed up just once. The rearrangement uses TRBV28 and TRBJ1-2; D gene unclear. V was cut by 3 bases and J by 6 bases, with 8 bases left in between. Germline values: CDR1 MDHEN, CDR2 SYDVKM. This CDR3 region has 12 residues. CDR3 protein: CASSLGPHGYTF. DNA for the CDR3: TGTGCCAGCAGTTTGGGCCCCCATGGCTACACCTTC.

By share of the sample, this clone is large. V and J are TRBV6-5 and TRBJ2-7; D unclear. The V end lost 2 bases, the J end lost 3 bases, and 11 bases lay between the germline ends. The CDR3 covers 14 residues. Germline assignment: CDR1 MNHEY and CDR2 SVGAGI. CDR3 DNA sequence: TGTGCCAGCAGTTACAGCCCCTGGAGCTACGAGCAGTACTTC. Protein sequence: CASSYSPWSYEQYF.

DNA of the CDR3: TGCGCCAGGTCCTACAGACGAGGGGAAAAACTGTTTTTT. This codes for CARSYRRGEKLFF. V is TRBV5-1 and J is TRBJ1-4; D is unresolved. The length of the CDR3 is 13 residues. Germline V gene sequence: CDR1 SGHRS, CDR2 YFSETQ. V was shortened by 8 bases and J by 8 bases, with 16 bases between the two germline ends. Looking up the rest from reference TRBV5-1 and TRBJ1-4 gives the full variable domain: KAGVTQTPRYLIKTRGQQVTLSCSPISGHRSVSWYQQTPGQGLQFLFEYFSETQRNKGNFPGRFSGRQFSNSRSEMNVSTLELGDSALYLCARSYRRGEKLFFGSGTQLSVL.

This chain connects TRBV2 to TRBJ1-2, with D maybe TRBD1 (5 bases). Germline V gene sequence: CDR1 SNHLY, CDR2 FYNNEI. This CDR3 spans 13 amino acids. V shed 8 bases and J shed 2 bases, with 12 bases lying between them. CDR3 amino acids: CASRWEGNYGYTF. The CDR3 nucleotides read TGTGCCAGCCGGTGGGAGGGGAACTATGGCTACACCTTC.

The chain links TRBV4-2 to TRBJ2-7; D call uncertain. The CDR3 has 15 residues. In germline, CDR1 is LGHNA, CDR2 YNFKEQ. The ends were cut back, 0 bases at V and 0 bases at J, with 9 bases in the middle. The CDR3 spells CASSQDPGPSYEQYF. CDR3 bases: TGTGCCAGCAGCCAAGATCCGGGCCCCTCCTACGAGCAGTACTTC.

The J gene is TRBJ2-1, the V gene TRBV5-1; 7 nucleotides align to TRBD1. Germline V gene lookup returns CDR1 SGHRS and CDR2 YFSETQ. Germline trimming cut 4 bases from V and 10 bases from J; bases unmatched to any gene: 8. This CDR3 contains 13 residues. CDR3 sequence (DNA): TGCGCCAGCAGCAGGTCGGACAGGCGGGAGCAGTTCTTC. Protein product: CASSRSDRREQFF.

The chain is built from TRBV7-9 and TRBJ1-2, with 7 bases aligning to TRBD1. The CDR3 spans 15 residues. V lost 2 bases to trimming and J lost 5 bases; unmatched junction nucleotides: 8. The germline V gene has CDR1 SEHNR and CDR2 FQNEAQ (reference sequence). As DNA, the CDR3 is TGTGCCAGCAGCTTAACTGACAGGGTTGGGTATGGCTACACCTTC. Its translation: CASSLTDRVGYGYTF.

This rearrangement joins TRBV7-2 to TRBJ2-7; 7 nucleotides line up with TRBD2. J gave up 0 bases and V 5 bases, and 7 bases lay outside the gene matches. This CDR3 is built from 15 residues. CDR1 and CDR2 (germline): SGHTA, FQGNSA. CDR3 loop: CASSVLAASSYEQYF. CDR3 nucleotide sequence: TGTGCCAGCAGCGTCCTAGCGGCGTCCTCCTACGAGCAGTACTTC. Combining the CDR3 with reference TRBV7-2 and TRBJ2-7 gives the whole variable domain GAGVSQSPSNKVTEKGKDVELRCDPISGHTALYWYRQSLGQGLEFLIYFQGNSAPDKSGLPSDRFSAERTGGSVSTLTIQRTQQEDSAVYLCASSVLAASSYEQYFGPGTRLTVT.

The V gene is TRBV27, the J gene TRBJ2-1; no definite D call. The CDR3 length is 14 residues. Germline V gene data show CDR1 as MNHEY and CDR2 as SMNVEV (reference sequence). With 0 bases removed from V and 7 bases from J, the gap between germline ends came to 10 bases. The CDR3 region has the DNA TGTGCCAGCAGTTTATCCCCATTTGGGAATGAGCAGTTCTTC. It is translated as CASSLSPFGNEQFF.

V usage is TRBV5-4 and J usage is TRBJ2-7; D call uncertain. The V end was cut by 5 bases, the J end by 2 bases, with 8 bases between. The V gene's germline CDR1 is SGHNT and CDR2 YYREEE (reference sequence). The CDR3 consists of 12 residues. The CDR3 protein is CASSTETYEQYF. In nucleotides, the CDR3 is TGTGCCAGCAGTACGGAAACCTACGAGCAGTACTTC.

The chain employs TRBV18 and TRBJ1-4; no clear D. The CDR3 has 15 residues. Germline V gene sequence: CDR1 KGHSH, CDR2 LQKENI. Trimming took 2 bases from V and 8 from J, leaving 15 bases between them. CDR3 nucleotides: TGTGCCAGCTCACCAGGAGGGCAATATGGGGAAAAACTGTTTTTT. Protein: CASSPGGQYGEKLFF.

V gene TRBV29-1 combines with J gene TRBJ2-7, with 7 bases fitting TRBD2. The V and J ends lost 5 bases and 6 bases, in that order; junction bases with no gene match: 7. Per the germline V gene, CDR1 is SQVTM and CDR2 is ANQGSEA. This CDR3 comprises 12 residues. The CDR3 protein is CSVSRGEGEQYF. DNA for the CDR3: TGCAGCGTTTCCCGGGGGGAGGGCGAGCAGTACTTC.

The chain is built from TRBV7-8 and TRBJ2-5, with TRBD2 matching 11 bases. Germline lookup yields CDR1 SGHVS and CDR2 FQNEAQ. The CDR3 is made up of 16 amino acids. The junction had 9 bases not matched to a gene; V was cut back by 5 bases and J by 4 bases. CDR3 in amino acids: CASSRPSGGPGETQYF. CDR3 nucleotides: TGTGCCAGCAGCCGACCTAGCGGGGGGCCTGGAGAGACCCAGTACTTC.

The chain recombines TRBV5-1 with TRBJ2-7; D may be TRBD1 or TRBD2 (6 bases each). V lost 7 bases to trimming and J lost 1 base, with 18 bases between them. The CDR3 is made up of 15 amino acids. CDR1 and CDR2 from the germline V gene are SGHRS and YFSETQ. The CDR3 spells CASAEALGGSYEQYF. The CDR3 DNA reads TGCGCCAGCGCAGAAGCCTTAGGGGGGTCCTACGAGCAGTACTTC.

The chain joins TRBV29-1 to TRBJ2-2; TRBD1 is a possible D gene (6 bases). From germline, CDR1 is SQVTM and CDR2 ANQGSEA. The V end was cut by 5 bases, the J end by 6 bases, with 10 bases between. The CDR3 covers 12 residues. Here the CDR3 DNA reads TGCAGCGTTCAAACAGGGTCCGGGGAGCTGTTTTTT. Encoded protein: CSVQTGSGELFF.

This clone was seen once. V gene TRBV9 combines with J gene TRBJ2-5; 8 bases align to TRBD2. The CDR3 is 14 amino acids. Germline CDR1 reads SGDLS; CDR2 reads YYNGEE. The V gene end was trimmed by 2 bases and the J gene end by 6 bases; junction bases not matched to a gene: 6. The CDR3 nucleotides are TGTGCCAGCAGCGTGGACAGCGGGGGAAAGACCCAGTACTTC. It is translated as CASSVDSGGKTQYF. The variable domain in full, completed from reference TRBV9 and TRBJ2-5, reads DSGVTQTPKHLITATGQRVTLRCSPRSGDLSVYWYQQSLDQGLQFLIQYYNGEERAKGNILERFSAQQFPDLHSELNLSSLELGDSALYFCASSVDSGGKTQYFGPGTRLLVL.

J is TRBJ2-1 and V is TRBV29-1; 9 nucleotides agree with TRBD2. The CDR3 extends over 13 amino acids. Germline trimming cut 6 bases from V and 4 bases from J; bases unmatched to any gene: 4. The germline V gene encodes CDR1 SQVTM and CDR2 ANQGSEA. CDR3 DNA: TGCAGCGTAGGTAGCGGGGGTTACAATGAGCAGTTCTTC. This encodes CSVGSGGYNEQFF.

The chain joins TRBV4-3 to TRBJ1-2, with D maybe TRBD1 (5 bases). This CDR3 has 13 residues. V was clipped by 1 base and J by 5 bases, with 8 bases between them. Per the germline V gene, CDR1 is LGHNA and CDR2 is YSLEER. The CDR3 sequence is CASSQGQFYGYTF. As DNA, the CDR3 is TGCGCCAGCAGCCAAGGACAGTTTTATGGCTACACCTTC.